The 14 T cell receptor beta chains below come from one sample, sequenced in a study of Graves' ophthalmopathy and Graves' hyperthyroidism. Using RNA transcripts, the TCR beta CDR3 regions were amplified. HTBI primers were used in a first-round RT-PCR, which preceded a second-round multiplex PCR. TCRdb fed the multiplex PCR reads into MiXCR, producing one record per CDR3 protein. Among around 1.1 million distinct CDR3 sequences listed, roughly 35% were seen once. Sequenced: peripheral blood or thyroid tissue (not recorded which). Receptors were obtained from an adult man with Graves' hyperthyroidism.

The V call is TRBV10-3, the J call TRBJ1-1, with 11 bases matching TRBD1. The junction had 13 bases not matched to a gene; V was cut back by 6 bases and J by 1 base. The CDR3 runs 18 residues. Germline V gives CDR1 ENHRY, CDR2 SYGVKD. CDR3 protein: CAISGNPGTGGRNTEAFF. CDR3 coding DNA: TGTGCCATCAGCGGCAATCCCGGGACAGGGGGTAGGAACACTGAAGCTTTCTTT.

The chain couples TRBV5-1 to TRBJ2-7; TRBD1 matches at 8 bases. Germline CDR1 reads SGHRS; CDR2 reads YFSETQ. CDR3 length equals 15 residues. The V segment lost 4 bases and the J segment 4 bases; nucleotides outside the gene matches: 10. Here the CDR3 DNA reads TGCGCCAGCAGCAACTTAGACAGGGGCGCTTACGAGCAGTACTTC. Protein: CASSNLDRGAYEQYF.

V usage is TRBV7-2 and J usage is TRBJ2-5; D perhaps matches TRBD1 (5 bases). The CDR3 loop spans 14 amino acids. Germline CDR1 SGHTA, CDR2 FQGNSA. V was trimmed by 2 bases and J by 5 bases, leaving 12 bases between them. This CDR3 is CASSLRGSTETQYF. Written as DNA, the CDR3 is TGTGCCAGCAGCTTAAGGGGAAGCACGGAGACCCAGTACTTC.

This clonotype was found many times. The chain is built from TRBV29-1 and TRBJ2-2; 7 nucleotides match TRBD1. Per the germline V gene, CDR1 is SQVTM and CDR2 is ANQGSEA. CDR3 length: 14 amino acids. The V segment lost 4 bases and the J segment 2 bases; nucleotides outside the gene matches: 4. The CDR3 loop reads CSVGDSGNTGELFF. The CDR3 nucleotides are TGCAGCGTTGGGGACAGCGGCAACACCGGGGAGCTGTTTTTT.

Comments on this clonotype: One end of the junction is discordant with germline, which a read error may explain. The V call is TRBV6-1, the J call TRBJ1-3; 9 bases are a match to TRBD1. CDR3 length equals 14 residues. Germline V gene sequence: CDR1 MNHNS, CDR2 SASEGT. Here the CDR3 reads CAGRGQGTGNTIYF. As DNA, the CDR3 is TGTGCCGGCAGAGGGCAGGGGACAGGGAACACCATATATTTT.

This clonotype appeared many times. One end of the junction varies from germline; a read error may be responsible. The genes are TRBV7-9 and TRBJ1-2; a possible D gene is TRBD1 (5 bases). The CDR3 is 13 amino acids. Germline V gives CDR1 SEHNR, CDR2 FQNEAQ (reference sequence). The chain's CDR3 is CASSLANGGTFLF. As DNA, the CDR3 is TGTGCCAGCAGCTTAGCGAATGGTGGGACTTTCCTCTTC.

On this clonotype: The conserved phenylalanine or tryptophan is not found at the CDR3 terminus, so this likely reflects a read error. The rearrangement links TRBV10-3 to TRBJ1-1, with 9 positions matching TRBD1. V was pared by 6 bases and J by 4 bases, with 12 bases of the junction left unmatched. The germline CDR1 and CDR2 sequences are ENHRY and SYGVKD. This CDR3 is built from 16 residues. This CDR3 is CAISDILTGGGTEAFL. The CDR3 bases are TGTGCCATCAGCGATATCTTGACAGGGGGGGGCACTGAAGCTTTCCTT.

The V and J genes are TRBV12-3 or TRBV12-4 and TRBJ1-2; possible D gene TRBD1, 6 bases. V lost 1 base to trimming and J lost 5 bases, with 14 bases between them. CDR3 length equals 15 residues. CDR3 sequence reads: CASSLGTAYEYGYTF. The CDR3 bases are TGTGCCAGCAGTTTAGGGACAGCCTATGAATATGGCTACACCTTC.

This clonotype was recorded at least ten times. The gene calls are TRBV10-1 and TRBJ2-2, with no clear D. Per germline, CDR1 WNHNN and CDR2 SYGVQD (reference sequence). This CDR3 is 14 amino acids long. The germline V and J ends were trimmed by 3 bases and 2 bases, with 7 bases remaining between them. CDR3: CASSDEPNTGELFF. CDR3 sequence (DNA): TGCGCCAGCAGTGATGAACCCAACACCGGGGAGCTGTTTTTT.

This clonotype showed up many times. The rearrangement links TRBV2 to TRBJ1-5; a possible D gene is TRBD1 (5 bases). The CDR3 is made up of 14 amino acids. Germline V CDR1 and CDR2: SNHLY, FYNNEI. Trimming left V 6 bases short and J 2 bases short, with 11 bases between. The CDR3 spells CASRDDSRNQPQHF. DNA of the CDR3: TGTGCCAGCAGGGACGACAGCCGCAATCAGCCCCAGCATTTT.

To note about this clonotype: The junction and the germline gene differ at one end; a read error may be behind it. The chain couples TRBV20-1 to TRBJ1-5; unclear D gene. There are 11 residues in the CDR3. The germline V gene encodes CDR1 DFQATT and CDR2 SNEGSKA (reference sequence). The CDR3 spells CSAGEQFPEHF. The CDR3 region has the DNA TGCAGTGCTGGAGAACAGTTTCCCGAGCATTTT.

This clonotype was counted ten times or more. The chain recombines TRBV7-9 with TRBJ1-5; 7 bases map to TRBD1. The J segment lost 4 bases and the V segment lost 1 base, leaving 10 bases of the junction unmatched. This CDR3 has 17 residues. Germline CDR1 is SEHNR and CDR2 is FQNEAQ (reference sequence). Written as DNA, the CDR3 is TGTGCCAGCAGCTTAGGGGCGGGGGGGGACAGTAATCAGCCCCAGCATTTT. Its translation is CASSLGAGGDSNQPQHF.

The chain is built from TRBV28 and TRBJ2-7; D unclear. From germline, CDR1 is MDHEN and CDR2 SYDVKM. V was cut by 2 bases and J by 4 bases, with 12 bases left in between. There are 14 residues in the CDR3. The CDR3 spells CASSLPARLYEQYF. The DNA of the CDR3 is TGTGCCAGCAGTTTACCCGCCCGCCTATACGAGCAGTACTTC.

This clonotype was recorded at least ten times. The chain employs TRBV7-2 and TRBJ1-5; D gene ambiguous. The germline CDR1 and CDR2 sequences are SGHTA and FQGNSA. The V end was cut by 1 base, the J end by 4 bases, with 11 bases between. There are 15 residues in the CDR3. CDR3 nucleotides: TGTGCCAGCAGCTTAGGTTCTGGGGTAAATCAGCCCCAGCATTTT. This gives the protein CASSLGSGVNQPQHF.